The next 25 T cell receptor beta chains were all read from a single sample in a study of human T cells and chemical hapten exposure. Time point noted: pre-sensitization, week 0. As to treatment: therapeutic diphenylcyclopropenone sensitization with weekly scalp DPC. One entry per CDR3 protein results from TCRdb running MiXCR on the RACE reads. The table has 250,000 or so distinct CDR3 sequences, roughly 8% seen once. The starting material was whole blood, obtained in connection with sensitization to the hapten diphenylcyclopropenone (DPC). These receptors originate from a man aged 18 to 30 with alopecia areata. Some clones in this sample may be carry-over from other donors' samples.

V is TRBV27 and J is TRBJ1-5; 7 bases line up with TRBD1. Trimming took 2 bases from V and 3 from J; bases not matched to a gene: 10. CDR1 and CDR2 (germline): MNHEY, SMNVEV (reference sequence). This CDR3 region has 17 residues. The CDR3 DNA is TGTGCCAGCAGTTTAACCCCTTGGACAGGAAACAATCAGCCCCAGCATTTT. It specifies CASSLTPWTGNNQPQHF.

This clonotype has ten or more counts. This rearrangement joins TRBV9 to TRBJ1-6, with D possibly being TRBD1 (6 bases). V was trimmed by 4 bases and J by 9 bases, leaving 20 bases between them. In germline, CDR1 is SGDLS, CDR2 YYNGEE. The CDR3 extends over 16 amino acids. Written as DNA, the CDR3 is TGTGCCAGCAGCTCAGGACCACAGGGCATGGGTTCACCCCTCCACTTT. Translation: CASSSGPQGMGSPLHF.

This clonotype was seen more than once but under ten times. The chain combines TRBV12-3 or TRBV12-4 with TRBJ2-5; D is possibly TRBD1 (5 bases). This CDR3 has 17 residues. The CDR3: CACSISGDQGASETQYF. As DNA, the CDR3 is TGTGCTTGCAGCATATCGGGCGATCAGGGCGCAAGCGAGACCCAGTACTTC.

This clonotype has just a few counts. The CDR3 DNA sequence: TGTGCCAGCAGTTTGGAAACAGGGCCAAATACGCAGTATTTT. Its translation is CASSLETGPNTQYF. The rearrangement joins TRBV28 to TRBJ2-3; possibly TRBD1 for D (6 bases). Trimming stripped 3 bases from V and 7 bases from J, with 14 bases between. CDR1 MDHEN and CDR2 SYDVKM come from the germline V gene. This CDR3 region has 14 residues.

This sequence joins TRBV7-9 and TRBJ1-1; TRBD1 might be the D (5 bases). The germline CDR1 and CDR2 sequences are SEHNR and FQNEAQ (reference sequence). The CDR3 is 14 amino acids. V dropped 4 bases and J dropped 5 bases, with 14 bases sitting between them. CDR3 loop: CASSSRDGLTEAFF. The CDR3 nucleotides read TGTGCCAGCAGCTCCCGGGACGGACTTACTGAAGCTTTCTTT.

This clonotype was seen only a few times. The CDR3 region is CAIRRERETGELFF. The CDR3 DNA sequence: TGTGCCATCCGCAGGGAGAGGGAAACCGGGGAGCTGTTTTTT. The chain combines TRBV28 with TRBJ2-2, with D perhaps TRBD1 or TRBD2 (5 bases each). This CDR3 spans 14 amino acids. Germline CDR1 reads MDHEN; CDR2 reads SYDVKM. Trimming pared 10 bases from V and 5 bases from J, leaving 17 bases between. The full variable domain, completed using reference TRBV28 and TRBJ2-2, is DVKVTQSSRYLVKRTGEKVFLECVQDMDHENMFWYRQDPGLGLRLIYFSYDVKMKEKGDIPEGYSVSREKKERFSLILESASTNQTSMYLCAIRRERETGELFFGEGSRLTVL.

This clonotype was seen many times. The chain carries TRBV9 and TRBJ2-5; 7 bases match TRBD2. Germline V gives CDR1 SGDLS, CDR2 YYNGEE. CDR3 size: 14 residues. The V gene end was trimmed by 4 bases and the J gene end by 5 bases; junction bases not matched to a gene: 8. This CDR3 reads CASSPSSGGETQYF. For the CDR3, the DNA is TGTGCCAGCAGCCCGAGCTCCGGGGGGGAGACCCAGTACTTC.

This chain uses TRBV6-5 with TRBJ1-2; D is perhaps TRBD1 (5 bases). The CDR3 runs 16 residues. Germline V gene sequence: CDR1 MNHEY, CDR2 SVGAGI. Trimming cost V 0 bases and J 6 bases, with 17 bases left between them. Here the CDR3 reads CASSYSVGAVFDGYTF. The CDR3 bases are TGTGCCAGCAGTTACTCGGTCGGGGCTGTATTCGATGGCTACACCTTC.

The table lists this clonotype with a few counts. CDR3 bases: TGTGCCAGCCAATTCGGCGGGGAGCTGTTTTTT. Translated, it gives CASQFGGELFF. The rearrangement links TRBV11-2 to TRBJ2-2; unclear D gene. Trimming removed 8 bases from V and 7 bases from J, with 8 bases in between. Germline loops: CDR1 SGHAT, CDR2 FQNNGV. This CDR3 region has 11 residues.

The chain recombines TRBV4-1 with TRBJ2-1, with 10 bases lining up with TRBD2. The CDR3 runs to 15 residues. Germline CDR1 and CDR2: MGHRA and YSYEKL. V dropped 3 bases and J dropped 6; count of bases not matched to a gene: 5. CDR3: CASSQRAGGINEQFF. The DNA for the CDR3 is TGCGCCAGCAGCCAGAGAGCGGGGGGGATCAATGAGCAGTTCTTC.

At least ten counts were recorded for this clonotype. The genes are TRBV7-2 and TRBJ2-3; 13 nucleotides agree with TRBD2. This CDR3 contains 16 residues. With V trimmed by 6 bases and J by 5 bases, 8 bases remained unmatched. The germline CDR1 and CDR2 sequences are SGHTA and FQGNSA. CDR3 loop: CASSTSTSGGEDTQYF. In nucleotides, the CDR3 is TGTGCCAGCAGTACAAGCACTAGCGGGGGGGAAGATACGCAGTATTTT.

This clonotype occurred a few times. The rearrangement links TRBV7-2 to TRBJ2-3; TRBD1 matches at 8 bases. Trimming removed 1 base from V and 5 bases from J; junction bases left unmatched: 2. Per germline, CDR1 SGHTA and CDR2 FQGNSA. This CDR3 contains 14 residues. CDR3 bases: TGTGCCAGCAGCTTAGTACAGGGGGTAGATACGCAGTATTTT. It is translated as CASSLVQGVDTQYF.

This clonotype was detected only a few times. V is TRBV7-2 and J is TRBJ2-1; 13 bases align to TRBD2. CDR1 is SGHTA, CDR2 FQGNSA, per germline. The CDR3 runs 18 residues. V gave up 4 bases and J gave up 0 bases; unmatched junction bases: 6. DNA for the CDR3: TGTGCCAGCAGCTCGGGGACTAGCGGGGAACGCTCCTACAATGAGCAGTTCTTC. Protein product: CASSSGTSGERSYNEQFF.

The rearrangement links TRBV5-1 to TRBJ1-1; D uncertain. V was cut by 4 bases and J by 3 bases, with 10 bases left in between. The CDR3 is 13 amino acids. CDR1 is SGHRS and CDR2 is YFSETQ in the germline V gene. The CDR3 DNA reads TGCGCCAGCAGCCTATCCGGGTACACTGAAGCTTTCTTT. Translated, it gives CASSLSGYTEAFF.

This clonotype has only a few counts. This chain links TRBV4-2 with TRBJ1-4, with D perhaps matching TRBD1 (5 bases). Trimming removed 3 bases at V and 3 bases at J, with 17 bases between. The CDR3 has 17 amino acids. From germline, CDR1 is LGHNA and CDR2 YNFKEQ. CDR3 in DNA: TGTGCCAGCAGCCACCCCTCAAACAGGCGTTCTAATGAAAAACTGTTTTTT. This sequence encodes CASSHPSNRRSNEKLFF.

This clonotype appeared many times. This chain's CDR3 is CASSYWGNQPQHF. CDR3 coding DNA: TGTGCCAGCAGTTATTGGGGCAATCAGCCCCAGCATTTT. The chain joins TRBV6-2 or TRBV6-3 to TRBJ1-5; D unclear. The ends were cut back, 3 bases at V and 2 bases at J, with 5 bases in the middle. The CDR3 is 13 amino acids. Germline assignment: CDR1 MNHEY and CDR2 SVGEGT.

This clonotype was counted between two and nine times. CDR3 nucleotides: TGTGCCATCAGGCCGACTAGCGGGGAAGGGACAGATACGCAGTATTTT. This gives the protein CAIRPTSGEGTDTQYF. The chain is built from TRBV10-3 and TRBJ2-3; 11 bases are shared with TRBD2. Unmatched junction bases numbered 8, after V lost 6 bases and J lost 3 bases. Germline V lookup: CDR1 ENHRY, CDR2 SYGVKD. The CDR3 is 16 amino acids.

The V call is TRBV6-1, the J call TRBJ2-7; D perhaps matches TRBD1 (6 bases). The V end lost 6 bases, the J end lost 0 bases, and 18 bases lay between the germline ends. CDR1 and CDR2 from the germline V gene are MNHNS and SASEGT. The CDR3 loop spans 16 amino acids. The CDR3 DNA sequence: TGTGCCAGCAGGAGGGGCCGACAGGAGATCTCCTACGAGCAGTACGTC. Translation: CASRRGRQEISYEQYV.

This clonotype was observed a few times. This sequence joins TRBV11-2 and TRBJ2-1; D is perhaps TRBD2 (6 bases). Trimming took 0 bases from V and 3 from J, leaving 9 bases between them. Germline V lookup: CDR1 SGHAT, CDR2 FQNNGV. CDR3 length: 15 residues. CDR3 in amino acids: CASSLDGTVYNEQFF. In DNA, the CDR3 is TGTGCCAGCAGCTTAGACGGGACTGTCTACAATGAGCAGTTCTTC.

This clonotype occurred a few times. In nucleotides, the CDR3 is TGCGCCAGCAGCCAAGATGGCAGGCCGACCGGGGAGCTGTTTTTT. Its translation: CASSQDGRPTGELFF. The chain combines TRBV4-3 with TRBJ2-2, with D hard to call. The CDR3 length is 15 residues. Germline V CDR1 and CDR2: LGHNA, YSLEER. V dropped 0 bases and J dropped 5 bases, with 10 bases sitting between them.

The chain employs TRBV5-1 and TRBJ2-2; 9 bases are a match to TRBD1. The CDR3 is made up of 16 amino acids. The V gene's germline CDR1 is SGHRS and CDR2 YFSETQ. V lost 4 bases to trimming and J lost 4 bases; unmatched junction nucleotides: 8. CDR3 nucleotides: TGCGCCAGCAGCGTACTAACAGGGGGCCTCACCGGGGAGCTGTTTTTT. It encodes CASSVLTGGLTGELFF.

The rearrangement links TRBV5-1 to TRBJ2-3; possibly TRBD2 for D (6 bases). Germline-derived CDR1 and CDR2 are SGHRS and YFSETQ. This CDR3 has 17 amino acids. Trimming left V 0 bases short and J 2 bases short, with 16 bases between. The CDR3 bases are TGCGCCAGCAGCTTGGACCCTCCTAGCGCGAACACAGATACGCAGTATTTT. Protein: CASSLDPPSANTDTQYF.

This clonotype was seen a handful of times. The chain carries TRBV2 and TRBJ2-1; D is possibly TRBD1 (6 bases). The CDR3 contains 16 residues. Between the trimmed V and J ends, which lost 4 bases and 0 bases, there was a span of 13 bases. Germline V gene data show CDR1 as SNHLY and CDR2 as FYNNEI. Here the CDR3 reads CASSGTVLSSYNEQFF. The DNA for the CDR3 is TGTGCCAGCAGTGGGACAGTTCTTAGCTCCTACAATGAGCAGTTCTTC.

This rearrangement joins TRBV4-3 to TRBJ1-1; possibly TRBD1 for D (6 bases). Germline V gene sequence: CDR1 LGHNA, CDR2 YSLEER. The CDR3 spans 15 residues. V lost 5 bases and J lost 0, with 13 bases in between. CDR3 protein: CASSYRQDLNTEAFF. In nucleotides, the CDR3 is TGCGCCAGCAGCTATCGACAGGACTTGAACACTGAAGCTTTCTTT.

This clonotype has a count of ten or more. CDR3 sequence: CASSEAGTENSGNTIYF. The CDR3 DNA reads as TGTGCCAGCAGCGAGGCCGGGACCGAGAACTCTGGAAACACCATATATTTT. The chain links TRBV9 to TRBJ1-3; tentative D call: TRBD1 (5 bases). V dropped 3 bases and J dropped 0 bases, with 16 bases sitting between them. In germline, CDR1 is SGDLS, CDR2 YYNGEE. CDR3 size: 17 residues. The full variable domain, completed using reference TRBV9 and TRBJ1-3, is DSGVTQTPKHLITATGQRVTLRCSPRSGDLSVYWYQQSLDQGLQFLIQYYNGEERAKGNILERFSAQQFPDLHSELNLSSLELGDSALYFCASSEAGTENSGNTIYFGEGSWLTVV.